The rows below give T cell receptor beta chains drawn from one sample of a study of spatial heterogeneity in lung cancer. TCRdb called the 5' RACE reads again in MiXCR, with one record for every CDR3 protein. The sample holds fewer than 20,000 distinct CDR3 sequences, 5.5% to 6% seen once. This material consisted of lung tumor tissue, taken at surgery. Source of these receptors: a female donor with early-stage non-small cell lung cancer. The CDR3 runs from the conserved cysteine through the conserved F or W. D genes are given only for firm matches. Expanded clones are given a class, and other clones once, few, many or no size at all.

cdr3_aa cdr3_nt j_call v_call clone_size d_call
CAISGGTSGSSYEQYF TGTGCCATCAGTGGGGGGACTAGCGGAAGCTCCTACGAGCAGTACTTC TRBJ2-7 TRBV10-3 many TRBD2
CASSRNRGEDTEAFF TGTGCCAGCAGCCGCAACAGGGGAGAGGACACTGAAGCTTTCTTT TRBJ1-1 TRBV14 few TRBD1
CATSDPTGHQETQYF TGTGCCACCAGTGATCCTACAGGGCACCAAGAGACCCAGTACTTC TRBJ2-5 TRBV24-1 hyperexpanded NA
CASSDSTDTQYF TGCGCCAGCAGTGACAGCACAGATACGCAGTATTTT TRBJ2-3 TRBV10-1 NA NA
CASSSGTGYDTEAFF TGTGCCAGCAGCTCAGGGACAGGGTACGACACTGAAGCTTTCTTT TRBJ1-1 TRBV7-8 many TRBD1
CASSQDLVSSGSGDTQYF TGTGCCAGCAGCCAAGATTTAGTGTCTAGCGGGAGCGGAGATACGCAGTATTTT TRBJ2-3 TRBV4-2 NA TRBD2
CASSFAGTNEQFF TGTGCCAGCAGCTTTGCGGGAACCAATGAGCAGTTCTTC TRBJ2-1 TRBV7-2 NA NA
CASSLVSRPSTDTQYF TGCGCCAGCAGCTTGGTGTCGCGGCCAAGCACAGATACGCAGTATTTT TRBJ2-3 TRBV5-1 many NA
CASSQVSGYSGSYEQYF TGTGCCAGCAGCCAAGTTTCAGGGTACTCGGGGTCCTACGAGCAGTACTTC TRBJ2-7 TRBV3-1 many NA
CASSEPTANEKLFF TGCGCCAGCAGTGAACCCACAGCTAATGAAAAACTGTTTTTT TRBJ1-4 TRBV10-1 few NA
CASSLLLSGNTIYF TGTGCCAGCAGCTTGCTTTTGTCTGGAAACACCATATATTTT TRBJ1-3 TRBV11-2 many NA
CASSLGGSGYNEQFF TGTGCCAGCAGCTTGGGCGGGAGTGGGTACAATGAGCAGTTCTTC TRBJ2-1 TRBV5-6 few TRBD2
CASSLPLAGKTYEQYF TGTGCCAGCAGTTTACCCCTAGCGGGAAAGACCTACGAGCAGTACTTC TRBJ2-7 TRBV28 many TRBD2
CASSERGGGKNIRYF TGTGCCAGCAGTGAGCGGGGGGGAGGCAAAAACATTCGGTACTTC TRBJ2-4 TRBV28 few TRBD2
CASSLGTSGGYNEQFF TGCGCCAGCAGCTTGGGGACTAGCGGAGGATACAATGAGCAGTTCTTC TRBJ2-1 TRBV5-1 many TRBD2
CASRALGLYEQYF TGTGCCAGCAGAGCCCTGGGACTATACGAGCAGTACTTC TRBJ2-7 TRBV27 many TRBD2
CASSLWEGAQYF TGTGCCAGCAGCCTTTGGGAGGGAGCCCAGTACTTC TRBJ2-5 TRBV6-5 many TRBD2
CSVGLSGAKNIQYF TGCAGTGTGGGACTGAGCGGGGCCAAAAACATTCAGTACTTC TRBJ2-4 TRBV20-1 many NA
CASKGREGLTDTQYF TGTGCCAGCAAAGGGCGGGAGGGCCTGACAGATACGCAGTATTTT TRBJ2-3 TRBV6-1 NA TRBD2
CASSRRTGELFF TGTGCCAGCTCACGAAGGACCGGGGAGCTGTTTTTT TRBJ2-2 TRBV18 many NA
CASSTGTSGHYEQYF TGCGCCAGCAGCACGGGGACTAGCGGGCACTACGAGCAGTACTTC TRBJ2-7 TRBV5-1 many TRBD2
CASRPDGVEQYF TGTGCCAGCAGACCCGACGGGGTCGAGCAGTACTTC TRBJ2-7 TRBV28 medium-sized NA
CASSSGLYEQYF TGTGCCAGCAGTTCGGGACTCTACGAGCAGTACTTC TRBJ2-7 TRBV6-6 NA NA
CASSSAGTVNNEQFF TGTGCCAGCAGCTCGGCCGGGACAGTGAATAATGAGCAGTTCTTC TRBJ2-1 TRBV5-4 few TRBD1
CASSLAGSGPPYGYTF TGTGCCAGCAGCTTGGCCGGGTCTGGTCCACCCTATGGCTACACCTTC TRBJ1-2 TRBV5-6 many NA
CASSLTSGRLGETQYF TGTGCCAGCAGTTTAACTAGCGGGCGCCTCGGAGAGACCCAGTACTTC TRBJ2-5 TRBV12-3/TRBV12-4 many TRBD2
CASSGGLAGAKNIQYF TGCGCCAGCAGCGGGGGACTAGCGGGCGCCAAAAACATTCAGTACTTC TRBJ2-4 TRBV5-1 many TRBD2
CASSRQGEYGYTF TGTGCCAGCAGCCGACAGGGGGAATATGGCTACACCTTC TRBJ1-2 TRBV7-9 medium-sized TRBD1
CASSLEGDEQYF TGTGCCAGCAGTTTAGAGGGGGACGAGCAGTACTTC TRBJ2-7 TRBV28 many NA
CASSPHPDSNQPQHF TGTGCCAGCTCACCACATCCCGATAGCAATCAGCCCCAGCATTTT TRBJ1-5 TRBV18 many NA
CASSRVAGSSPDTQYF TGTGCCAGCAGTAGAGTCGCAGGGTCTTCGCCAGATACGCAGTATTTT TRBJ2-3 TRBV28 NA NA
CASSLWVFEGRDEQFF TGTGCCAGCAGTTTATGGGTTTTTGAGGGCAGGGATGAGCAGTTCTTC TRBJ2-1 TRBV28 many NA
CASSFTEQYF TGTGCCAGCAGTTTCACCGAGCAGTACTTC TRBJ2-7 TRBV28 NA NA
CASSGLYQETQYF TGTGCCAGCTCGGGACTCTACCAAGAGACCCAGTACTTC TRBJ2-5 TRBV2 many NA
CSARASSGINEQFF TGCAGTGCTAGAGCTTCTAGCGGGATCAATGAGCAGTTCTTC TRBJ2-1 TRBV20-1 many TRBD2
CASSPSSGFEAFF TGTGCCAGCAGCCCTTCCTCCGGGTTTGAAGCTTTCTTT TRBJ1-1 TRBV7-3 few NA
CASSGDGYEQYF TGTGCCAGCAGTGGGGACGGCTACGAGCAGTACTTC TRBJ2-7 TRBV9 many NA
CAAEGGRATDTQYF TGTGCCGCCGAGGGTGGACGGGCAACAGATACGCAGTATTTT TRBJ2-3 TRBV10-3 many NA
CASSLGTGGTGELFF TGTGCCAGCAGTTTGGGGACAGGGGGCACCGGGGAGCTGTTTTTT TRBJ2-2 TRBV28 many TRBD1
CASSELRSSGRGGTQYF TGTGCCAGCAGTGAACTCCGTTCTAGCGGGAGAGGGGGGACCCAGTACTTC TRBJ2-5 TRBV2 many TRBD2
CAISQNPGGDGNTIYF TGTGCCATCAGTCAAAATCCAGGGGGCGACGGAAACACCATATATTTT TRBJ1-3 TRBV10-3 medium-sized TRBD1
CASRKTGGGEAFF TGTGCCAGCAGAAAAACAGGAGGAGGTGAAGCTTTCTTT TRBJ1-1 TRBV6-1 many NA
CSARFERSGQFF TGCAGTGCTAGATTCGAGCGGTCAGGGCAGTTCTTC TRBJ2-1 TRBV20-1 NA NA
CASSQSGTGGYNNSPLHF TGTGCCAGCAGTCAATCAGGGACAGGGGGCTACAATAATTCACCCCTCCACTTT TRBJ1-6 TRBV9 many TRBD1
CASSSSGSTDTQYF TGTGCCAGCAGTTCGTCGGGGAGCACAGATACGCAGTATTTT TRBJ2-3 TRBV28 many NA
CSARDIGRETQYF TGCAGTGCTAGAGATATCGGGAGGGAGACCCAGTACTTC TRBJ2-5 TRBV20-1 many TRBD2
CASKVASQQETQYF TGTGCCAGCAAGGTGGCCTCCCAACAAGAGACCCAGTACTTC TRBJ2-5 TRBV6-2/TRBV6-3 NA NA
CASSRDTFEAGYNEQFF TGTGCCAGCAGCCGAGACACCTTCGAAGCAGGCTACAATGAGCAGTTCTTC TRBJ2-1 TRBV6-5 many NA
CASSLLGGGTEAFF TGTGCCAGCAGTTTATTAGGGGGCGGCACTGAAGCTTTCTTT TRBJ1-1 TRBV28 many TRBD1
CASSLGQGANHEQFF TGTGCCAGCAGCTTAGGACAGGGGGCGAATCATGAGCAGTTCTTC TRBJ2-1 TRBV7-3 many TRBD1
CASRSKGSNEQFF TGTGCCAGCAGATCTAAGGGTTCCAATGAGCAGTTCTTC TRBJ2-1 TRBV7-2 many NA
CATSDLPQAKVPQFF TGTGCCACCAGTGATTTGCCCCAAGCGAAGGTTCCGCAGTTCTTC TRBJ2-1 TRBV24-1 many NA
CAISERGSQGEQYF TGTGCCATCAGTGAGAGAGGCAGCCAGGGCGAGCAGTACTTC TRBJ2-7 TRBV10-3 NA NA
CASRGGAGGPDEQFF TGTGCCAGCAGAGGCGGAGCGGGAGGGCCCGATGAGCAGTTCTTC TRBJ2-1 TRBV6-1 many TRBD2
CASSLRGQGRETQYF TGTGCCAGCAGCTTAAGGGGACAGGGAAGAGAGACCCAGTACTTC TRBJ2-5 TRBV7-3 many TRBD1
CASSQEWTGNQPQHF TGTGCCAGCAGCCAAGAGTGGACAGGGAATCAGCCCCAGCATTTT TRBJ1-5 TRBV4-2 many TRBD1